One TCR beta chain is described in this entry. No antigen is known for it. CDR1 is PRHDT, CDR2 FYEKMQ, per germline (reference sequence). This CDR3 is 15 amino acids long. V gave up 2 bases and J gave up 3 bases; unmatched junction bases: 5. These data originate in a study of cytomegalovirus exposure and HLA in healthy donors. As for the study in general: The early release's HLA-typed donors yielded 65 million to 85 million unique TCRs. Among the 398 genotyped donors, 81% were placed in the Caucasian-associated ancestry cluster. Study observations and caveats: The study listed about 150 cytomegalovirus-associated TCR beta chains. In all likelihood, a cluster of highly shared sequence variants was a sequencing artifact.

The PCR used 60 Vbeta and 13 Jbeta primers. Produced via immunoSEQ multiplex PCR; TCRdb's table is partial and in-frame only. Of under 50,000 clones in the sample, roughly nine tenths are singletons; the top ten hold 8%. The sample consisted of PBMCs. This clonotype originated in a woman between 40 and 55 years old in good health and CMV-seropositive. This sequence joins TRBV13 and TRBJ2-3, with TRBD1 matching over 7 bases. The DNA for the CDR3 is TGTGCCAGCAGCTTAACAGGGGTTCGGACAGATACGCAGTATTTT. It yields the protein CASSLTGVRTDTQYF.